The subject of this entry is one T cell receptor beta chain. This clonotype came up many times. What antigen it recognizes has not been identified. It has no much larger one-base neighbor in the sample; base qualities were not kept. Each patient had bone marrow sampled at the time of active disease. Ficoll-Hypaque density gradient centrifugation was used to isolate the bone marrow mononuclear cells. To remove myeloma plasma cells, the cells were labeled with CD138 magnetic microbeads on a MACS separator, and CD138-negative cells were then collected by negative selection. The purity of the isolated cells was checked by flow cytometry with CD138 antibodies on an Attune NxT. Total RNA was extracted using TRIzol reagent and was quantified on a NanoDrop spectrophotometer. For each patient, paired RNA-seq and IR-seq were run on the CD138-negative bone marrow sample from that patient. Starting from around 400 ng RNA, TCR libraries were constructed with the Immunoverse kit using molecular barcoded adaptors that cover the alpha/delta and beta/gamma chains. The same RNA used for transcriptome sequencing was used for TCR library preparation. An Illumina HiSeq 4000 with 2 x 150 cycles was used to sequence the TCR libraries. Processing in the source paper ran as follows. TCR reads were aligned to human V, D, J and C references and assembled into CDR3 clonotypes with MiXCR, including quality filtering and error correction. Clonotype counts and gene usage diversity were analyzed with the tcR package in R. For inspection of raw mapping reads, RNA-seq reads were mapped by STAR aligner version 2.5.3a onto GRCh37 of the human genome. To test how sequencing depth affected the clonotypes detected, IR-seq fastq files were randomly downsampled with Seqtk 1.3. TCRdb handled the public reads itself, with Q25 trimming in fastp and clone calling in MiXCR, and kept productive beta chains. Each record represents a unique CDR3 protein, reported with the most common genes and DNA among its rows. These V and J calls derive from TCRdb rather than the authors' analysis. The sample table holds approximately 20,000 distinct CDR3 sequences, of which about 13% were seen once. 65% to 75% of the sample lies in the top ten.

These data originate in a study of read filtering for tumor transcriptome and immune sequencing (dated by TCRdb to 2018 to 2021). For the wider study: The cohort consisted of about 18 male and some 13 female patients, with a mean age of roughly 70 years and an age range of about 40 to 90. The study compared TCR repertoires from targeted immune repertoire sequencing and bulk whole-transcriptome sequencing run on the same bone marrow samples. One main goal was a read-filtering strategy for immune repertoire data, in particular deciding whether clonotypes backed by only one read should be removed. By revised international staging, roughly eight patients were R-ISS I, under 20 were R-ISS II and more than five were R-ISS III. After DNase treatment, whole-transcriptome libraries were prepared with the TruSeq RNA Access Library Prep Kit. TCR-region mapped reads per sample ranged from about 4.05 to 11 million with IR-seq versus only roughly 75 to 1273 with RNA-seq.

The CDR3, from cysteine to phenylalanine, totals 14 residues. Only CDR3 DNA remains: 42 bases, in frame from the first base. Unmatched junction bases come to 5, with V trimmed by 6 bases and J by 5 bases. Overall study results and their limits: The sorted CD138-negative fraction was a mixed bone marrow immune population, not purified T cells. IR-seq captured clonotypes at much higher depth and more reliably than RNA-seq, and smaller IR-seq throughput sufficed to identify most shared clonotypes. The correlation between IR-seq and RNA-seq shared clonotype proportions was increased by removal of single-read clonotypes. In IR-seq, single-read clonotypes were approximately 82% of clonotypes but 3% to 4% of total reads; in RNA-seq they were around 75% of clonotypes and 44.6% of reads.

The sequence came from a donor at least 40 years old with multiple myeloma. The chain is encoded by TRBV12-3 or TRBV12-4 joined to TRBJ1-4; TRBD1 lines up with 8 middle nucleotides. The sequenced material came from a population of CD138-negative cells sorted from bone marrow. In light of the paper, this sample's cell subset or site label describes: bone marrow mononuclear cells depleted of CD138+ plasma/myeloma cells by negative magnetic selection. The CDR3 corresponds to CASSLGTGNEKLFF. The sequence in DNA is TGTGCCAGCAGCTTGGGGACAGGAAATGAAAAACTGTTTTTT.